The clone carrying this T cell receptor beta chain is a singleton in its sample. The data are from a study of blood T cell repertoires in COVID-19. Overall study: Acute and convalescent COVID-19 samples came from the United States, Italy and Spain. Sample material is recorded as cDNA or gDNA derived from T cells, B-cell-depleted T cells, or PBMCs.

This CDR3 is 14 amino acids long. V was pared by 4 bases and J by 5 bases, with 4 bases of the junction left unmatched. CDR1 and CDR2 from the germline V gene are SGHNT and YYREEE (reference sequence). Per the original data handling: Scientists estimated how many nucleated cells there were by amplifying reference gene primers. TCRdb's table, derived via immunoSEQ multiplex PCR, lists solely in-frame clones and lacks some. V, J and clone size are taken as reported in that table, and D and trimming were inferred from the DNA itself. The sample yields about 230,000 clones, about 86% seen once. The source material was peripheral blood. This chain connects TRBV5-4 to TRBJ1-3; 9 nucleotides align to TRBD1. The clonotype comes from a man aged 50 to 59 with active or convalescent COVID-19. Written as DNA, the CDR3 is TGTGCCAGCAGCGGCGGACAGGGGAGAAACACCATATATTTT. This translates into CASSGGQGRNTIYF.